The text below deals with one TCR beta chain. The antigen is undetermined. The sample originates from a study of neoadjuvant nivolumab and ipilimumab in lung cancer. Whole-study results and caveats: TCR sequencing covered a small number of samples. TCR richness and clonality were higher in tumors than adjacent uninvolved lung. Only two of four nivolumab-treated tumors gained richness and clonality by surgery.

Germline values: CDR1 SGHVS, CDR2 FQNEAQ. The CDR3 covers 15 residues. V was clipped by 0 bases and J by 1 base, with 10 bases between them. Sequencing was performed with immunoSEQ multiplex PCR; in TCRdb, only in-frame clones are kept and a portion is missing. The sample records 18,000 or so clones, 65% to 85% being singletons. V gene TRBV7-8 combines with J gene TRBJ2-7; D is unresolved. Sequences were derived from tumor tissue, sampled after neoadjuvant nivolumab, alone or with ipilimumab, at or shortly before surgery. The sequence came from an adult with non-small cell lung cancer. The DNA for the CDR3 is TGTGCCAGCAGCTTAGCGCCCGGCCTATCCTACGAGCAGTACTTC. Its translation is CASSLAPGLSYEQYF.